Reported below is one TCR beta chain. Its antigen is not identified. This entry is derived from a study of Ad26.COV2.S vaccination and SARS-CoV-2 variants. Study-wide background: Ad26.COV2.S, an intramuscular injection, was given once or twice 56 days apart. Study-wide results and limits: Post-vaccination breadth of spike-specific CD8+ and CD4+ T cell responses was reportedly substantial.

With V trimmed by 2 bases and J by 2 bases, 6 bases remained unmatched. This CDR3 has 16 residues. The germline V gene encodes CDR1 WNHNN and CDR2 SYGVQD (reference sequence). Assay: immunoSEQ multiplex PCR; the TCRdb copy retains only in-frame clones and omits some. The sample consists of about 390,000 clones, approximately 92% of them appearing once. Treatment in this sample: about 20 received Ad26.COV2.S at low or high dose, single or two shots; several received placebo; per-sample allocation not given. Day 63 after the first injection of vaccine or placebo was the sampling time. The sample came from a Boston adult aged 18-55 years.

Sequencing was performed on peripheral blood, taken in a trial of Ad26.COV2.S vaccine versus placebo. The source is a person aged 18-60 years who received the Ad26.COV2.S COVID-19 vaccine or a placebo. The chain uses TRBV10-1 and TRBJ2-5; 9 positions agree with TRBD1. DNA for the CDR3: TGCGCCAGCAGTGAGCGAGCGGGACAGGGTCAAGAGACCCAGTACTTC. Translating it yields CASSERAGQGQETQYF.